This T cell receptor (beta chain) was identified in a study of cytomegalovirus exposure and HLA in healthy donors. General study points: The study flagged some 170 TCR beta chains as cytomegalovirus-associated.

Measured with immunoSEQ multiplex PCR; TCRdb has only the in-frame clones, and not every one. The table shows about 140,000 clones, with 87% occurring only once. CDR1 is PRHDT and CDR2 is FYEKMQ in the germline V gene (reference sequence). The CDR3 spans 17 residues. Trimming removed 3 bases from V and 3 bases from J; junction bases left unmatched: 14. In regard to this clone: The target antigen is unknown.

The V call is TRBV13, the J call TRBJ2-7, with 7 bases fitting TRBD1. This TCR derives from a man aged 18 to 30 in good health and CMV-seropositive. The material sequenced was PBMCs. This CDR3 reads CASSFEGPGQEIYEQYF. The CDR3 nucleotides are TGTGCCAGCAGCTTCGAAGGACCCGGACAGGAGATCTACGAGCAGTACTTC.